Listed here are 31 T cell receptor beta chains from one sample, sequenced in a study of tumor-infiltrating lymphocytes in primary liver carcinoma. From 500 ng of total RNA, TCR beta-specific cDNA was reverse-transcribed using a constant-region primer. A slightly modified ARM-PCR protocol with three nested multiplex PCR rounds produced these TCR beta libraries. TRBV1-TRBV30 forward and Cbeta reverse primers drove the first two roughly 10-cycle rounds. TCRdb re-analysed the multiplex PCR reads in MiXCR, keeping a single row per CDR3 protein. The table includes 150,000 to 200,000 distinct CDR3 sequences, about 55% detected once. Germline DNA was also extracted, and blood RNA was taken from unsorted whole blood. The sample consisted of peripheral blood. These receptor sequences come from a man aged 40-49 years with primary liver carcinoma and hepatitis B virus infection.

The rearrangement links TRBV6-5 to TRBJ2-7; D ambiguous. Germline lookup yields CDR1 MNHEY and CDR2 SVGAGI. The CDR3 consists of 17 residues. V was cut by 0 bases and J by 0 bases, with 15 bases left in between. The CDR3 protein is CASSYSGGEELSYEQYF. In DNA, the CDR3 is TGTGCCAGCAGTTACTCAGGCGGCGAAGAGCTCTCCTACGAGCAGTACTTC.

The gene calls are TRBV6-6 and TRBJ1-6; 8 nucleotides match TRBD1. The ends lost 7 bases at V and 9 bases at J; junction bases unmatched: 14. This CDR3 region has 16 residues. Germline CDR1 reads MNHNY; CDR2 reads SVGAGI (reference sequence). CDR3: CASTEIDRGRGSPLHF. The CDR3 bases are TGTGCCAGCACTGAGATTGACAGGGGTAGAGGTTCACCCCTCCACTTT.

A remark on this clonotype: Germline is not matched at one junction end, which may reflect a read error. The chain joins TRBV5-1 to TRBJ2-3, with 8 nucleotides matching TRBD1. Germline assignment: CDR1 SGHRS and CDR2 YFSETQ. This CDR3 region has 15 residues. The CDR3 nucleotides read TGCGCCAGCAGCTTGGCGGGACAGGACGCAGACACGCAGTATTTT. Translating it yields CASSLAGQDADTQYF. Drawing the rest from reference TRBV5-1 and TRBJ2-3, the complete variable domain is KAGVTQTPRYLIKTRGQQVTLSCSPISGHRSVSWYQQTPGQGLQFLFEYFSETQRNKGNFPGRFSGRQFSNSRSEMNVSTLELGDSALYLCASSLAGQDADTQYFGPGTRLTVL.

This clonotype was counted only a few times. The chain joins TRBV6-1 to TRBJ2-1; 7 positions agree with TRBD2. The CDR3 runs 15 residues. Per germline, CDR1 MNHNS and CDR2 SASEGT. J gave up 5 bases and V 2 bases, and 6 bases lay outside the gene matches. CDR3 nucleotide sequence: TGTGCCAGCAGTGAATGGGCGGGAGAAGACAATGAGCAGTTCTTC. This translates into CASSEWAGEDNEQFF.

Concerning this clonotype: One base away lies a much larger clone, so this may be a sequencing read error. V gene TRBV11-2 combines with J gene TRBJ2-3, with 9 bases that match TRBD2. Per germline, CDR1 SGHAT and CDR2 FQNNGV. J gave up 3 bases and V 2 bases, and 3 bases lay outside the gene matches. The CDR3 extends over 15 amino acids. CDR3 DNA sequence: TGTGCCAGCAGCTTAATTGCGGGAGGGACAGATACGCAGTATTTT. Protein sequence: CASSLIAGGTDTQYF.

With regard to this clonotype: Without the conserved terminal phenylalanine or tryptophan, this CDR3 likely stems from a read error. The rearrangement joins TRBV28 to TRBJ1-1; 9 nucleotides agree with TRBD1. In germline, CDR1 is MDHEN, CDR2 SYDVKM. The CDR3 loop spans 15 amino acids. The V segment lost 3 bases and the J segment 4 bases; nucleotides outside the gene matches: 6. CDR3 amino acids: CASSFGQGSFTEAFS. The CDR3 region has the DNA TGTGCCAGCAGTTTTGGACAGGGGTCATTCACTGAAGCTTTCTCT.

As concerns this clonotype: A single base separates this from a much larger clone, so it may be a read error. The chain carries TRBV29-1 and TRBJ2-7, with no clear D. The CDR3 is made up of 11 amino acids. From germline, CDR1 is SQVTM and CDR2 ANQGSEA. V was clipped by 8 bases and J by 1 base, with 9 bases between them. The CDR3 DNA reads TGCAGCTTTGTAGTTTCCTACGAGCAGTACTTC. It translates to CSFVVSYEQYF.

Comment on this clonotype: An end of the junction differs from the germline gene, which may be a read error. The V call is TRBV6-1, the J call TRBJ1-1; D is unresolved. Germline CDR1 and CDR2: MNHNS and SASEGT. The CDR3 consists of 12 residues. The chain's CDR3 is CASSLALPEVFF. The CDR3 DNA reads as TGTGCCAGCAGCCTCGCCCTTCCTGAAGTTTTCTTT.

This clonotype was counted between two and nine times. This rearrangement joins TRBV12-3 or TRBV12-4 to TRBJ2-7, with 8 bases aligning to TRBD1. The CDR3 totals 12 residues. V dropped 5 bases and J dropped 10; count of bases not matched to a gene: 7. CDR3 sequence: CASSPPDRAQYF. In DNA form, the CDR3 reads TGTGCCAGCAGTCCCCCGGACAGGGCCCAGTACTTC.

This clonotype was counted only a few times. This CDR3 is missing its conserved last phenylalanine or tryptophan, likely due to a read error. The gene calls are TRBV11-2 and TRBJ1-1, with TRBD1 as a possible D gene (6 bases). Germline assignment: CDR1 SGHAT and CDR2 FQNNGV. Trimming cost V 0 bases and J 4 bases, with 12 bases left between them. This CDR3 spans 15 amino acids. Here the CDR3 DNA reads TGTGCCAGCAGCTTAGAACCGGGGGCGGGCACTGAAGCTTTCTCT. Protein: CASSLEPGAGTEAFS.

A few counts support this clonotype. The chain couples TRBV6-2 or TRBV6-3 to TRBJ1-2; D is undetermined. Trimming took 5 bases from V and 3 from J, leaving 10 bases between them. Germline CDR1 MNHEY, CDR2 SVGEGT. This CDR3 is 13 amino acids long. Here the CDR3 DNA reads TGTGCCAGCAGTACCACAAGGGACTATGGCTACACCTTC. Its protein is CASSTTRDYGYTF.

As to this clonotype: A much larger clone differs by one base, so this may be a read error. The chain couples TRBV11-3 to TRBJ2-1; D is perhaps TRBD1 or TRBD2 (5 bases each). There are 15 residues in the CDR3. Deletions cut 5 bases from V and 3 bases from J, with 14 bases between. CDR1 SGHNT and CDR2 YENEEA come from the germline V gene. This chain's CDR3 is CASSVEGQYYNEQFF. The CDR3 DNA reads as TGTGCCAGCAGCGTCGAGGGGCAGTACTACAATGAGCAGTTCTTC.

The chain links TRBV7-8 to TRBJ2-1; D possibly corresponds to TRBD1 (6 bases). Trimming pared 4 bases from V and 2 bases from J, leaving 24 bases between. This CDR3 has 19 amino acids. The germline CDR1 and CDR2 sequences are SGHVS and FQNEAQ. CDR3 coding DNA: TGTGCCAGCAGCTCGTATAGGCCTTTGAGGGGGAAACCCTACAATGAGCAGTTCTTC. Its translation: CASSSYRPLRGKPYNEQFF.

The J gene is TRBJ2-1, the V gene TRBV6-4; the D is unclear. Germline CDR1 and CDR2: MRHNA and SNTAGT. The CDR3 sequence is 14 residues long. The germline V and J ends were trimmed by 2 bases and 6 bases, with 11 bases remaining between them. The CDR3, as DNA: TGTGCCAGCAGTGACGGGCCCACCGGCAATGAGCAGTTCTTC. Its protein product is CASSDGPTGNEQFF.

In the case of this clonotype: One end of the junction is discordant with germline, which a read error may explain. The chain uses TRBV11-2 and TRBJ2-3; D perhaps matches TRBD1 (5 bases). CDR3 length: 12 residues. CDR1 SGHAT and CDR2 FQNNGV come from the germline V gene. Written as DNA, the CDR3 is TGTCCCAGCAGCATCTTAGGGGATACGCAGAATTTT. It yields the protein CPSSILGDTQNF.

The rearrangement links TRBV11-2 to TRBJ2-7, with unresolved D. Germline CDR1 SGHAT, CDR2 FQNNGV. V was trimmed by 3 bases and J by 3 bases, leaving 15 bases between them. The CDR3 covers 15 residues. The CDR3 nucleotides are TGTGCCAGCAGCTTGGCGTACGTGGTTAGCTACGAGCAGTACTTC. As protein: CASSLAYVVSYEQYF.

J is TRBJ1-5 and V is TRBV28; D call uncertain. The CDR3 extends over 12 amino acids. V lost 6 bases and J 6 bases, leaving 9 bases between the germline ends. CDR1 MDHEN and CDR2 SYDVKM come from the germline V gene. The CDR3 DNA follows: TGTGCCAGCAGCTCCCCAAGTCAGCCCCAGCATTTT. This translates into CASSSPSQPQHF.

This clonotype occurred once. V and J are TRBV13 and TRBJ2-4; 7 bases map to TRBD1. Germline lookup yields CDR1 PRHDT and CDR2 FYEKMQ (reference sequence). The CDR3 contains 16 residues. V lost 4 bases and J lost 7; bases outside the gene matches: 13. Here the CDR3 DNA reads TGTGCCAGCAGCTCCGAGGGGGCACTGGATAAGAACATTCAGTACTTC. It is translated as CASSSEGALDKNIQYF.

Many counts were recorded for this clonotype. The gene calls are TRBV4-1 and TRBJ2-3; 9 positions match TRBD1. CDR3 length: 15 amino acids. The junction had 5 bases not matched to a gene; V was cut back by 4 bases and J by 3 bases. Germline V lookup: CDR1 MGHRA, CDR2 YSYEKL. The CDR3 spells CASSRSGTGTDTQYF. CDR3 DNA sequence: TGCGCCAGCAGCCGCTCCGGGACAGGGACAGATACGCAGTATTTT.

With regard to this clonotype: An end of the junction does not agree with germline; a read error may underlie this. This chain uses TRBV11-1 with TRBJ2-7, with D uncertain. This CDR3 is built from 13 residues. Germline-derived CDR1 and CDR2 are SGHAT and FQDESV (reference sequence). Written as DNA, the CDR3 is TGTGCCAGCAGCACCGGACGGTCTTACGAGCACTACTTC. This translates into CASSTGRSYEHYF.

In its sample, this clonotype was seen many times. The chain uses TRBV29-1 and TRBJ2-3, with no clear D. Germline CDR1 reads SQVTM; CDR2 reads ANQGSEA. The CDR3 covers 11 residues. Trimming pared 4 bases from V and 11 bases from J, leaving 13 bases between. The CDR3 DNA reads as TGCAGCGTTGTTGGCTACGACGAGCAGTATTTT. Its protein is CSVVGYDEQYF.

The gene calls are TRBV28 and TRBJ2-1; TRBD2 might be the D (5 bases). Germline V gene data show CDR1 as MDHEN and CDR2 as SYDVKM. CDR3 length: 15 amino acids. With 3 bases removed from V and 2 bases from J, the gap between germline ends came to 11 bases. The CDR3 DNA reads TGTGCCAGCAGTTTGGACTTAAATCCCTACAATGAGCAGTTCTTC. Protein product: CASSLDLNPYNEQFF.

This clonotype was detected a few times. The J gene is TRBJ1-4, the V gene TRBV4-2; maybe TRBD1 (6 bases). V lost 0 bases and J 8 bases, leaving 16 bases between the germline ends. CDR1 and CDR2 from the germline V gene are LGHNA and YNFKEQ. This CDR3 is 16 amino acids long. As DNA, the CDR3 is TGTGCCAGCAGCCAAGATGGAGGGGGGCGACTCGAAAAACTGTTTTTT. This gives the protein CASSQDGGGRLEKLFF.

In its sample, this clonotype was seen a few times. This sequence joins TRBV7-9 and TRBJ2-5; TRBD2 aligns across 7 bases. CDR3 length: 13 amino acids. CDR1 is SEHNR, CDR2 FQNEAQ, per germline (reference sequence). V dropped 4 bases and J dropped 3; count of bases not matched to a gene: 2. DNA of the CDR3: TGTGCCAGCAGCTCTAGCGGAAAAGAGACCCAGTACTTC. Protein product: CASSSSGKETQYF.

The chain uses TRBV2 and TRBJ2-3; D is ambiguous. This CDR3 is built from 13 residues. Germline V lookup: CDR1 SNHLY, CDR2 FYNNEI. V was pared by 6 bases and J by 7 bases, with 14 bases between. The CDR3 DNA follows: TGTGCCAGCAGCCTCAGACCCATAAATACGCAGTATTTT. It is translated as CASSLRPINTQYF.

The DNA of the CDR3 is TGTGCCAGCAGTTACGCAGCTCCCACCGGGGAGCTGTTTTTT. It encodes CASSYAAPTGELFF. J is TRBJ2-2 and V is TRBV6-2 or TRBV6-3; D not certain. Germline V lookup: CDR1 MNHEY, CDR2 SVGEGT. This CDR3 comprises 14 residues. The ends were cut back, 2 bases at V and 4 bases at J, with 8 bases in the middle.

Notes on this clonotype: Germline is not matched at one junction end, which may reflect a read error. CDR3 region: CVSMGGAGELFF. CDR3 DNA: TGTGTCAGCATGGGGGGGGCCGGGGAGCTGTTTTTT. The chain carries TRBV12-3 or TRBV12-4 and TRBJ2-2, with 7 bases fitting TRBD2. CDR3 length: 12 residues.

This clonotype was seen only once. The junction shows a germline mismatch at one end, possibly a read error. V gene TRBV24-1 combines with J gene TRBJ2-2, with a weak D call TRBD2 (5 bases). This CDR3 has 12 amino acids. Germline CDR1 and CDR2: KGHDR and SFDVKD. Written as DNA, the CDR3 is TGTGCCACCGGGGAGAACACCGGGGAGCTGCTTTTT. Translated: CATGENTGELLF.

In regard to this clonotype: This may arise from a read error, as a much more abundant clone is one base away. This chain uses TRBV11-3 with TRBJ2-3; 16 bases are a match to TRBD2. The CDR3 loop spans 16 amino acids. Germline CDR1 and CDR2: SGHNT and YENEEA. The DNA for the CDR3 is TGTGCCAGCAGCTCGGGACTAGCGGGAGGGCCAGATACGCGGTATTTT. It translates to CASSSGLAGGPDTRYF.

The chain carries TRBV18 and TRBJ2-1; 7 positions agree with TRBD2. Germline V gives CDR1 KGHSH, CDR2 LQKENI. V lost 2 bases and J lost 2; bases outside the gene matches: 6. The CDR3 loop spans 16 amino acids. The CDR3 protein is CASSPSRDYTYNEQFF. CDR3 coding DNA: TGTGCCAGCTCACCATCCCGGGACTATACCTACAATGAGCAGTTCTTC.

This clonotype was seen ten or more times. The chain carries TRBV4-1 and TRBJ2-7; no definite D call. From germline, CDR1 is MGHRA and CDR2 YSYEKL. The CDR3 contains 14 residues. Trimming left V 0 bases short and J 2 bases short, with 8 bases between. The CDR3 sequence is CASSQDLAPYEQYF. In nucleotides, the CDR3 is TGCGCCAGCAGCCAAGATCTCGCGCCCTACGAGCAGTACTTC.